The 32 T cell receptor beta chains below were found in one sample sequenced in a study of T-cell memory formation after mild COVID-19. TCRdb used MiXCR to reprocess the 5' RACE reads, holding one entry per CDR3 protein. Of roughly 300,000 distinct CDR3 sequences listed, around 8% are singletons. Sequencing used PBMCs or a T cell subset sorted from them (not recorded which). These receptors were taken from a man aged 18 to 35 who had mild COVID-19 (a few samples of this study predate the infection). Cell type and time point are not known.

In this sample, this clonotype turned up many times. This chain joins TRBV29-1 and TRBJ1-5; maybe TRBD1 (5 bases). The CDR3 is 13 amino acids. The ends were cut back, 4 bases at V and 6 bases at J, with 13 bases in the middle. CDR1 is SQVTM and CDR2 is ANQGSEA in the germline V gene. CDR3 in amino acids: CSVGGIGGQPQHF. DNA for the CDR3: TGCAGCGTTGGTGGGATTGGGGGTCAGCCCCAGCATTTT.

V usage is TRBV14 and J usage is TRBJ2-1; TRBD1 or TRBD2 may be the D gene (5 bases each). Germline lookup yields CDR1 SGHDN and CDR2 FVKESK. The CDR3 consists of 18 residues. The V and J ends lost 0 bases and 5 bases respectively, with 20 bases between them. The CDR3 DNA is TGTGCCAGCAGCCAAGATCGGACCGGACGGGGCCTTAACAATGAGCAGTTCTTC. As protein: CASSQDRTGRGLNNEQFF.

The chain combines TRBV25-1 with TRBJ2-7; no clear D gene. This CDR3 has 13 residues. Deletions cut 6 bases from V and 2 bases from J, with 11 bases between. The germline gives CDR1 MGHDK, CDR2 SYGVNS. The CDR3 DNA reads TGTGCCAGCAGCCCGGGCAGCACCTACGAGCAGTACTTC. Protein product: CASSPGSTYEQYF.

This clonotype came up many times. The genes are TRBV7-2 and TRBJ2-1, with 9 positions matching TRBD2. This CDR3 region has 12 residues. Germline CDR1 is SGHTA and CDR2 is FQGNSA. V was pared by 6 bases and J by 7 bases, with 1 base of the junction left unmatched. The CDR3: CASRRGGNEQFF. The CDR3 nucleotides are TGTGCCAGCAGGCGGGGGGGGAATGAGCAGTTCTTC.

The CDR3, as DNA: TGCGCCAGCAGCCCGCAGACTAGCGGGGGGGCCACAGATACGCAGTATTTT. Amino acids: CASSPQTSGGATDTQYF. The gene calls are TRBV5-1 and TRBJ2-3, with 14 bases matching TRBD2. The CDR3 has 17 residues. CDR1 is SGHRS, CDR2 YFSETQ, per germline. Losses at the gene ends were 4 bases for V and 2 bases for J; bases not matched to a gene: 6. Combining the CDR3 with reference TRBV5-1 and TRBJ2-3 gives the whole variable domain KAGVTQTPRYLIKTRGQQVTLSCSPISGHRSVSWYQQTPGQGLQFLFEYFSETQRNKGNFPGRFSGRQFSNSRSEMNVSTLELGDSALYLCASSPQTSGGATDTQYFGPGTRLTVL.

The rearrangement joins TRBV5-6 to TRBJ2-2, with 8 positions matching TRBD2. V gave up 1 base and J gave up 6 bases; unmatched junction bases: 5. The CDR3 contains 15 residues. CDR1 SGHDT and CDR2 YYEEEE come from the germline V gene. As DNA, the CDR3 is TGTGCCAGCAGCTTGAACGGGGGGGCTGCCGGGGAGCTGTTTTTT. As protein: CASSLNGGAAGELFF.

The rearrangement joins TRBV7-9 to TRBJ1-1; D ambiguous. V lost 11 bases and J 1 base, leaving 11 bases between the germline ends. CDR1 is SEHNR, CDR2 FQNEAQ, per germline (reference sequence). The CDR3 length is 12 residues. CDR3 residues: CALGETNTEAFF. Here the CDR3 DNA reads TGTGCCCTAGGAGAGACGAACACTGAAGCTTTCTTT.

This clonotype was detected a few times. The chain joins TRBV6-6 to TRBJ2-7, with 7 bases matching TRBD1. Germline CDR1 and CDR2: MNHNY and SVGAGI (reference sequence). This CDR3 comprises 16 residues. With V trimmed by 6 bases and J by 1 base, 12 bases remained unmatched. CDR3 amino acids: CASRARGGYPSYEQYF. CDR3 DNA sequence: TGTGCCAGCAGGGCCCGAGGGGGCTACCCATCCTACGAGCAGTACTTC.

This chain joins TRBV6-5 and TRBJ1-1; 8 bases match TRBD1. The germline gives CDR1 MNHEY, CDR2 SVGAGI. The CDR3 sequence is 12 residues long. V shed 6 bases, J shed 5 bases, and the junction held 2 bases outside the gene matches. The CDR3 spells CASRRDRTEAFF. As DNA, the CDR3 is TGTGCCAGCAGGCGGGACAGGACTGAAGCTTTCTTT.

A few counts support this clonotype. The CDR3 loop reads CSASKGWSTDTQYF. DNA of the CDR3: TGCAGTGCTAGTAAGGGCTGGAGCACAGATACGCAGTATTTT. The rearrangement joins TRBV20-1 to TRBJ2-3; D not resolved. The germline V gene has CDR1 DFQATT and CDR2 SNEGSKA (reference sequence). The CDR3 covers 14 residues. V was shortened by 3 bases and J by 0 bases, with 10 bases between the two germline ends.

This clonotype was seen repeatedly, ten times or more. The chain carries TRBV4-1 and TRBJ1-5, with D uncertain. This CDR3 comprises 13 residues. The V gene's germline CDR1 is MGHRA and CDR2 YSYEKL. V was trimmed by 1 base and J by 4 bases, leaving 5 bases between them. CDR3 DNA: TGCGCCAGCAGCCAAGGGGTTAATCAGCCCCAGCATTTT. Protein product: CASSQGVNQPQHF.

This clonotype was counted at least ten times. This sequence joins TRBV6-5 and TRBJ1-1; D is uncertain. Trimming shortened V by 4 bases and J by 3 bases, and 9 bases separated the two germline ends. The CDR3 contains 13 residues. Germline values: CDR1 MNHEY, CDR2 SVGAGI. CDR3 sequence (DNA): TGTGCCAGCAGTTTCTATAGGGACACTGAAGCTTTCTTT. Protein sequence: CASSFYRDTEAFF.

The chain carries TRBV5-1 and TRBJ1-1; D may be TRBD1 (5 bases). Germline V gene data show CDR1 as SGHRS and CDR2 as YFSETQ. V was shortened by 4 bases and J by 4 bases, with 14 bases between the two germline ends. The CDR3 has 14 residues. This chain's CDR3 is CASSRAGRGTEAFF. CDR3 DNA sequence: TGCGCCAGCAGCCGGGCAGGGAGGGGCACTGAAGCTTTCTTT. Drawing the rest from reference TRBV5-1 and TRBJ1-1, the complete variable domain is KAGVTQTPRYLIKTRGQQVTLSCSPISGHRSVSWYQQTPGQGLQFLFEYFSETQRNKGNFPGRFSGRQFSNSRSEMNVSTLELGDSALYLCASSRAGRGTEAFFGQGTRLTVV.

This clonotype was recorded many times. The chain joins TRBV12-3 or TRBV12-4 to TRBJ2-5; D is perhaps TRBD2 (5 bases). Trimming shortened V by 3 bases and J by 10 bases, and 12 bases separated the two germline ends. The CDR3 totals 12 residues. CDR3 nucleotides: TGTGCCAGCAGTTTGTCCCGGGGATTCCAGTACTTC. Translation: CASSLSRGFQYF.

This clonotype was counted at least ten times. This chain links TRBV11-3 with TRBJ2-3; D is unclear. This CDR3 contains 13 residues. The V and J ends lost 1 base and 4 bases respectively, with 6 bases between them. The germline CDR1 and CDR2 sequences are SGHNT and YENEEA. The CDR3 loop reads CASSLGTADTQYF. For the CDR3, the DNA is TGTGCCAGCAGCTTAGGGACGGCAGATACGCAGTATTTT.

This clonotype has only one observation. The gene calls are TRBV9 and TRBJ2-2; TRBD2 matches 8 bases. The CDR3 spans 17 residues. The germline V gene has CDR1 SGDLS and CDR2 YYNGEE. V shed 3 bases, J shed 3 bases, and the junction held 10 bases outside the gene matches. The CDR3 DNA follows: TGTGCCAGCAGCGCTAGCTGGCGGGGGGCCTACACCGGGGAGCTGTTTTTT. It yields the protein CASSASWRGAYTGELFF.

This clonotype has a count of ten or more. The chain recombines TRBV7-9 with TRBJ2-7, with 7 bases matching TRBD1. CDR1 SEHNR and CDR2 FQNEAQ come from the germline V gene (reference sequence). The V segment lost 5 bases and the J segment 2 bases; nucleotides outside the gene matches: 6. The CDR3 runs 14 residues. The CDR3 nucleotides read TGTGCCAGCAGCCTCACAGGGGTGCCCTACGAGCAGTACTTC. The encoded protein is CASSLTGVPYEQYF.

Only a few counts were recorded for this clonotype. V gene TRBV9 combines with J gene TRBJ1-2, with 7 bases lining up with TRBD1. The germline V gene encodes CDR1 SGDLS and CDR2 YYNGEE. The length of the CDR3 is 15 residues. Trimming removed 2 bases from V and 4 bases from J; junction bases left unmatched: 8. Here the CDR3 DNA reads TGTGCCAGCAGCGTGACAGGGTACCCCGTCTATGGCTACACCTTC. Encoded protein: CASSVTGYPVYGYTF. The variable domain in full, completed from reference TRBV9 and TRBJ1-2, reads DSGVTQTPKHLITATGQRVTLRCSPRSGDLSVYWYQQSLDQGLQFLIQYYNGEERAKGNILERFSAQQFPDLHSELNLSSLELGDSALYFCASSVTGYPVYGYTFGSGTRLTVV.

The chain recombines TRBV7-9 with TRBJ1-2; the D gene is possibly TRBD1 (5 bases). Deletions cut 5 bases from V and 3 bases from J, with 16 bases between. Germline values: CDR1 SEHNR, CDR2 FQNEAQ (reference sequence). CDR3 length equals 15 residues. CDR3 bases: TGTGCCAGCAGCCTCCGGGGGGGGTATGACTATGGCTACACCTTC. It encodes CASSLRGGYDYGYTF.

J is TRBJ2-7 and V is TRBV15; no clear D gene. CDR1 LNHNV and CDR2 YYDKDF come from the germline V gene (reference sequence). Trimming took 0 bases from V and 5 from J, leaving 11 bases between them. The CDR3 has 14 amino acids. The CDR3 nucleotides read TGTGCCACCAGCAGAGATAAGTTTCTCGACGAGCAGTACTTC. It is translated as CATSRDKFLDEQYF.

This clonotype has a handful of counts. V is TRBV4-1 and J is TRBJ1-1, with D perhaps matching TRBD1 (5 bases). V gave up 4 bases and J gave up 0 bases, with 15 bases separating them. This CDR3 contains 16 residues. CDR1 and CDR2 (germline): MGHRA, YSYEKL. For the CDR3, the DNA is TGCGCCAGCAGCCCAAGGACAACTGCCATGAACACTGAAGCTTTCTTT. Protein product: CASSPRTTAMNTEAFF.

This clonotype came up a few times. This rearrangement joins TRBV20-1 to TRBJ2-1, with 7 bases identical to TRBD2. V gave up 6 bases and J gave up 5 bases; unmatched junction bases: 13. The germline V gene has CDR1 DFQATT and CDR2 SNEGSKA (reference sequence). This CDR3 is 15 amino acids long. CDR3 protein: CSAIYGTKKDNEQFF. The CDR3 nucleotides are TGCAGTGCCATCTACGGGACTAAAAAGGACAATGAGCAGTTCTTC.

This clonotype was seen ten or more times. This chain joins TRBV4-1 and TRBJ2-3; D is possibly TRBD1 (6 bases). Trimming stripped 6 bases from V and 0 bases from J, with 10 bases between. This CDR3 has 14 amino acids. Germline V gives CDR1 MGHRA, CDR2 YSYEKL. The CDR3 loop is CASRDSWSTDTQYF. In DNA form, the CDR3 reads TGCGCCAGCAGGGACAGTTGGAGCACAGATACGCAGTATTTT.

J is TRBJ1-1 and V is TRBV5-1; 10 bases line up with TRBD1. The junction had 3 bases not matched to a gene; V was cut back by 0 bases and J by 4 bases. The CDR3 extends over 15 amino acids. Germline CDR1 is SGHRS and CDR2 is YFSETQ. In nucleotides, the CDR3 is TGCGCCAGCAGCTTGGGGGACAGGGGCGGCACTGAAGCTTTCTTT. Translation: CASSLGDRGGTEAFF. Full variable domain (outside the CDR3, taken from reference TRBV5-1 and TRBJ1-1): KAGVTQTPRYLIKTRGQQVTLSCSPISGHRSVSWYQQTPGQGLQFLFEYFSETQRNKGNFPGRFSGRQFSNSRSEMNVSTLELGDSALYLCASSLGDRGGTEAFFGQGTRLTVV.

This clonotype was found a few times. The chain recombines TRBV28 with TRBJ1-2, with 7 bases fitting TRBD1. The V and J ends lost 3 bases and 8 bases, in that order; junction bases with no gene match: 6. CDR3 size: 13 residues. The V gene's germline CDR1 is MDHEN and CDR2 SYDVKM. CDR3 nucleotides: TGTGCCAGCAGTTTCACAGGGGCACGGGGCTACACCTTC. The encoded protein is CASSFTGARGYTF.

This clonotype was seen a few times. DNA for the CDR3: TGCAGCGCGGGACTAGGAGACACTGAAGCTTTCTTT. Its protein is CSAGLGDTEAFF. The chain couples TRBV29-1 to TRBJ1-1, with D maybe TRBD1 (5 bases). Germline assignment: CDR1 SQVTM and CDR2 ANQGSEA. The CDR3 is 12 amino acids. V was trimmed by 7 bases and J by 3 bases, leaving 12 bases between them.

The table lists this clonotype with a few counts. CDR3 loop: CASSSQGSPLHF. The CDR3 coding sequence is TGTGCCAGCAGTTCTCAGGGTTCACCCCTCCACTTT. This chain uses TRBV6-6 with TRBJ1-6; possibly TRBD1 for D (5 bases). The CDR3 consists of 12 residues. Germline-derived CDR1 and CDR2 are MNHNY and SVGAGI (reference sequence). The V gene lost 4 bases and the J gene lost 9 bases, with 7 bases spanning the gap.

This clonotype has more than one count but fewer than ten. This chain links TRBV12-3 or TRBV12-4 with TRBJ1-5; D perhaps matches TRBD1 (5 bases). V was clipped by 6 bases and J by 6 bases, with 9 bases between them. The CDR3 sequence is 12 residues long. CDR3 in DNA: TGTGCCAGCAGGGGGGTGGGTCAGCCCCAGCATTTT. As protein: CASRGVGQPQHF.

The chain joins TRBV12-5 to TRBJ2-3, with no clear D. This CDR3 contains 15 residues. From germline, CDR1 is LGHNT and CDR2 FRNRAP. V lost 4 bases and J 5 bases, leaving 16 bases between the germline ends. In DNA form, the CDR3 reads TGTGCTAGTGGTTCCGGATACAGTGCGAGAGATACGCAGTATTTT. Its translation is CASGSGYSARDTQYF.

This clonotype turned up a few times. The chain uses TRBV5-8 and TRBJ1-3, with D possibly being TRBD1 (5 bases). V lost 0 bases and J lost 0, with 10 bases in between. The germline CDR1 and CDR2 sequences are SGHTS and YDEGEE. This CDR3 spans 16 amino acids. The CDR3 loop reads CASSLVAGASGNTIYF. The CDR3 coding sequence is TGTGCCAGCAGCTTGGTCGCCGGGGCCTCTGGAAACACCATATATTTT.

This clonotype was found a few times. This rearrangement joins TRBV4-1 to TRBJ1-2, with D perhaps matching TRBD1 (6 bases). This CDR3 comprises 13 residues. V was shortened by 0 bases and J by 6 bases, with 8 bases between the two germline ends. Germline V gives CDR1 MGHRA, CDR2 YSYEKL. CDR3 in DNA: TGCGCCAGCAGCCAAGATAAGGGGGATGGCTACACCTTC. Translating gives CASSQDKGDGYTF.

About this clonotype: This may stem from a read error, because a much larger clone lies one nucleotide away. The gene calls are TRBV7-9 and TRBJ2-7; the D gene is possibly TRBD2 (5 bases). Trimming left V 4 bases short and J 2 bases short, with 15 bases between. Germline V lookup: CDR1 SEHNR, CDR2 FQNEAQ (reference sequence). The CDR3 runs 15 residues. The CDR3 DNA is TGTGCCAGCAGCTCCATTGGGGTCGGGACCTACGAGCAGTACTTC. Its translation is CASSSIGVGTYEQYF.